The T cell receptor (beta chain) under discussion was sequenced for a study of neoadjuvant anti-PD-1 for oral cavity cancer. Germline V lookup: CDR1 SGHNT, CDR2 YYREEE (reference sequence). CDR3 length: 14 amino acids. V lost 4 bases to trimming and J lost 9 bases, with 17 bases between them. Sequencing used immunoSEQ multiplex PCR; TCRdb keeps in-frame clones, though not all of them. The table has approximately 15,000 clones, around two thirds seen once. This clonotype was sampled from a person aged 40 to 85 with oral cavity squamous cell carcinoma. The sequencing used PBMCs, collected before nivolumab (anti-PD-1) treatment. The chain employs TRBV5-4 and TRBJ2-1, with D perhaps TRBD1 (6 bases). The DNA for the CDR3 is TGTGCCAGCAGCCCCGTACAGGGTGTCGGTGAGCAGTTCTTC. This gives the protein CASSPVQGVGEQFF.